This is a list of T cell receptor beta chains from one sample in a study of T cell responses to AZD1222 COVID-19 vaccine. Sequencing used immunoSEQ multiplex PCR; TCRdb keeps in-frame clones, though not all of them. The sample has approximately 180,000 clones; around nine tenths are singletons. The material sequenced was peripheral blood, taken 28 days after the second dose of the MenACWY control vaccine. The receptors derive from an adult who received the MenACWY meningococcal vaccine as a control. The CDR3 runs from the conserved cysteine through the conserved F or W. Each record gives: V gene, clone size, J gene, D gene, CDR3 protein, CDR3 DNA. D genes are given only for firm matches. Size values are once, few and many counts, or a class for expanded clones, and some rows have none.

TRBV28	.	TRBJ1-1	.	CASSPFLSRGTEAFF	TGTGCCAGCAGCCCGTTTTTGAGCCGAGGCACTGAAGCTTTCTTT
TRBV6-5	.	TRBJ2-1	.	CASSYSTSGNEQFF	TGTGCCAGCAGTTACTCGACTTCCGGGAATGAGCAGTTCTTC
TRBV2	.	TRBJ1-2	.	CASRRRQTEKHGYTF	TGTGCCAGCAGGCGTCGACAGACTGAGAAACATGGCTACACCTTC
TRBV7-2	.	TRBJ1-3	.	CASTSGLLGNTIYF	TGTGCCAGCACCTCGGGGCTTCTCGGAAACACCATATATTTT
TRBV7-8	once	TRBJ1-5	.	CASSLGQGIGNQPQHF	TGTGCCAGCAGCTTAGGGCAGGGAATTGGTAATCAGCCCCAGCATTTT
TRBV9	.	TRBJ2-7	TRBD2	CASSPTLAGRFEQYF	TGTGCCAGCAGCCCCACCCTAGCGGGCCGGTTCGAGCAGTACTTC
TRBV12-3/TRBV12-4	.	TRBJ2-5	.	CASSLSLGETQYF	TGTGCCAGCAGTTTATCCCTTGGGGAGACCCAGTACTTC
TRBV7-3	.	TRBJ2-1	TRBD2	CASSLRAGGPHNEQFF	TGTGCCAGCAGCTTGAGAGCGGGAGGGCCCCACAATGAGCAGTTCTTC
TRBV7-3	.	TRBJ2-1	TRBD1	CASSYGQGQQFF	TGTGCCAGCAGCTACGGACAGGGGCAGCAGTTCTTC
TRBV28	few	TRBJ1-6	.	CASSLGRSGSSYNSPLHF	TGTGCCAGCAGTTTAGGGAGAAGCGGGAGCTCCTATAATTCACCCCTCCACTTT
TRBV7-3	.	TRBJ2-3	TRBD2	CASSLTGGSTDTQYF	TGTGCCAGCAGCTTAACGGGAGGGAGCACAGATACGCAGTATTTT
TRBV5-6	.	TRBJ2-1	.	CASCYRRSSYNEQFF	TGTGCCAGCTGTTATCGACGCAGCTCCTACAATGAGCAGTTCTTC
TRBV30	.	TRBJ1-1	.	CAWSVPGRAAEAFF	TGTGCCTGGAGTGTTCCCGGCAGGGCTGCTGAAGCTTTCTTT
TRBV24-1	.	TRBJ1-2	.	CATSDFSNYGYTF	TGTGCCACCAGTGATTTTTCCAACTATGGCTACACCTTC
TRBV6-5	.	TRBJ1-5	.	CASSTGTPRDQPQHF	TGTGCCAGCAGTACCGGGACGCCTAGGGATCAGCCCCAGCATTTT
TRBV20-1	few	TRBJ2-3	.	CSASSHDTQYF	TGCAGTGCTAGTAGCCACGATACGCAGTATTTT
TRBV7-2	once	TRBJ1-6	.	CASSLEGYSPLHF	TGTGCCAGCAGCTTAGAGGGGTATTCACCCCTCCACTTT
TRBV24-1	.	TRBJ2-7	.	CATSDLPVSRAEQYF	TGTGCCACCAGTGATTTGCCGGTTAGTAGGGCGGAGCAGTACTTC
TRBV6-5	.	TRBJ1-5	.	CASWSAWGQPQHF	TGTGCCAGCTGGAGCGCCTGGGGTCAGCCCCAGCATTTT
TRBV28	.	TRBJ1-1	.	CASSLGRSAFF	TGTGCCAGCAGTTTGGGTCGGAGCGCTTTCTTT